The source of this T cell receptor (beta chain) is a study of blood T cells in healthy people across ages. Study findings and constraints: Donor CMV status, an unknown factor, possibly confounded changes in expanded clonotypes. Underestimates were what the diversity estimates from one million T cells were considered to be.

Using a J-beta primer mix together with a sample-barcoded 5' primer, a second PCR was run for about 6 to 11 cycles. TCRdb reanalysed the 5' RACE reads using MiXCR and keeps one entry per CDR3 protein. The repertoire holds about 1.4 million distinct CDR3 sequences, with approximately 63% as singletons. As regards this clonotype: Its target is unknown.

Material for sequencing was blood. The receptor was derived from a man younger than 35 in good health.

CDR3 residues: CASRTPFEQYF. The DNA for the CDR3 is TGTGCCAGCAGGACCCCCTTCGAGCAGTACTTC. The chain recombines TRBV27 with TRBJ2-4; no firm D call. Judging by the DNA end, TRBJ2-7 fits better; the J call may be wrong. CDR3 size: 11 residues. The germline V gene has CDR1 MNHEY and CDR2 SMNVEV (reference sequence).